One and the same sample provided the 15 T cell receptor beta chains below, sequenced in a study of control samples from healthy donors and cancer patients. Method: immunoSEQ multiplex PCR; TCRdb's copy keeps in-frame clones and lacks some. The sample lists about 150,000 clones, 80% to 95% occurring once. The sample was blood. The origin of the receptors is a woman aged 25 to 45 in good health.

The V call is TRBV6-5, the J call TRBJ2-3; TRBD2 aligns across 11 bases. V was pared by 6 bases and J by 4 bases, with 6 bases of the junction left unmatched. There are 15 residues in the CDR3. The germline gives CDR1 MNHEY, CDR2 SVGAGI. Here the CDR3 reads CASRVAGGRPDTQYF. As DNA, the CDR3 is TGTGCCAGCAGAGTAGCGGGAGGGCGCCCAGATACGCAGTATTTT.

V usage is TRBV7-9 and J usage is TRBJ1-4, with D hard to call. The CDR3 totals 13 residues. CDR1 and CDR2 from the germline V gene are SEHNR and FQNEAQ (reference sequence). Trimming removed 1 base at V and 14 bases at J, with 14 bases between. CDR3: CASSLGLRTSLFF. CDR3 nucleotide sequence: TGTGCCAGCAGCTTAGGGTTGAGGACGTCCCTGTTTTTT. Full variable domain (rest looked up from reference TRBV7-9 and TRBJ1-4): DTGVSQNPRHKITKRGQNVTFRCDPISEHNRLYWYRQTLGQGPEFLTYFQNEAQLEKSRLLSDRFSAERPKGSFSTLEIQRTEQGDSAMYLCASSLGLRTSLFFGSGTQLSVL.

The chain uses TRBV27 and TRBJ1-5; TRBD1 agrees at 8 bases. Germline assignment: CDR1 MNHEY and CDR2 SMNVEV (reference sequence). Trimming cost V 5 bases and J 3 bases; bases outside gene matches: 12. The length of the CDR3 is 17 residues. CDR3 sequence: CASSITWTGPNNQPQHF. CDR3 bases: TGTGCCAGCAGTATTACGTGGACAGGGCCCAACAATCAGCCCCAGCATTTT.

The chain employs TRBV5-6 and TRBJ1-2; TRBD1 matches at 10 bases. V trimming: 5 bases; J trimming: 4 bases; junction bases outside the gene matches: 8. This CDR3 comprises 15 residues. Looked up from germline, CDR1 is SGHDT and CDR2 is YYEEEE. The CDR3 sequence: CASSRRQGASYGYTF. The CDR3 nucleotides read TGTGCCAGCAGTCGTAGACAGGGGGCGAGCTATGGCTACACCTTC.

The chain joins TRBV27 to TRBJ1-3, with TRBD1 identical over 10 bases. Germline V gene sequence: CDR1 MNHEY, CDR2 SMNVEV (reference sequence). J lost 2 bases, V lost 4 bases, and 5 bases had no gene match. This CDR3 region has 16 residues. CDR3 loop: CASSSGQGEAGNTIYF. The CDR3 coding sequence is TGTGCCAGCAGTTCCGGACAGGGGGAGGCTGGAAACACCATATATTTT.

The chain links TRBV19 to TRBJ2-2; 7 positions match TRBD2. This CDR3 has 15 residues. J gave up 5 bases and V 6 bases, and 9 bases lay outside the gene matches. Germline V gene data show CDR1 as LNHDA and CDR2 as SQIVND (reference sequence). The CDR3 sequence: CASRSPGLETGELFF. CDR3 in DNA: TGTGCCAGTAGGAGTCCCGGACTAGAGACCGGGGAGCTGTTTTTT.

The gene calls are TRBV7-3 and TRBJ2-1; 9 bases are shared with TRBD1. The germline CDR1 and CDR2 sequences are SGHTA and FQGTGA. Losses at the gene ends were 2 bases for V and 8 bases for J; bases not matched to a gene: 10. CDR3 length: 16 residues. CDR3 in DNA: TGTGCCAGCAGCTTACGCAGGACAGGGGATGTGGATGAGCAGTTCTTC. Residues: CASSLRRTGDVDEQFF.

The rearrangement uses TRBV7-7 and TRBJ1-2; D is unresolved. The germline gives CDR1 SSHAT, CDR2 FNYEAQ (reference sequence). V lost 6 bases and J lost 4, with 15 bases in between. This CDR3 is 14 amino acids long. The CDR3 DNA reads TGTGCCAGCAGACGACCCGGACCGATCTATGGCTACACCTTC. Protein product: CASRRPGPIYGYTF.

With regard to this clone: The final CDR3 position lacks the conserved phenylalanine or tryptophan, pointing to a likely read error. The limits of the CDR3 on the DNA are not certain, so only TCRdb's listed CDR3 is given. The chain is built from TRBV4-2 and TRBJ2-6; TRBD2, the table's D call, lacks a check against the DNA. Germline assignment: CDR1 LGHNA and CDR2 YNFKEQ. The CDR3 spans 9 residues, counting both ends. The CDR3 protein is CASSQESNL.

The chain couples TRBV18 to TRBJ1-3; D uncertain. The V gene lost 3 bases and the J gene lost 0 bases, with 12 bases spanning the gap. This CDR3 is 16 amino acids long. Germline V gene sequence: CDR1 KGHSH, CDR2 LQKENI. Here the CDR3 reads CASSPDRSNSGNTIYF. Here the CDR3 DNA reads TGTGCCAGCTCACCGGATCGCAGCAACTCTGGAAACACCATATATTTT.

The rearrangement uses TRBV9 and TRBJ2-2, with D maybe TRBD2 (6 bases). The CDR3 length is 18 residues. The germline V gene encodes CDR1 SGDLS and CDR2 YYNGEE. Trimming cost V 0 bases and J 5 bases, with 20 bases left between them. DNA for the CDR3: TGTGCCAGCAGCGTAGATACTAGCCCTCTGTGGGCAACCGGGGAGCTGTTTTTT. Translated, it gives CASSVDTSPLWATGELFF.

The chain recombines TRBV4-1 with TRBJ2-5, with D unresolved. The CDR3 length is 12 residues. The germline V gene encodes CDR1 MGHRA and CDR2 YSYEKL. Trimming pared 1 base from V and 4 bases from J, leaving 4 bases between. The DNA for the CDR3 is TGCGCCAGCAGCCAAGTCCCAGAGACCCAGTACTTC. Translating gives CASSQVPETQYF.

The rearrangement links TRBV30 to TRBJ1-4; D possibly corresponds to TRBD1 (5 bases). This CDR3 is 16 amino acids long. In germline, CDR1 is GTSNPN, CDR2 SVGIG (reference sequence). The V gene lost 0 bases and the J gene lost 8 bases, with 19 bases spanning the gap. In nucleotides, the CDR3 is TGTGCCTGGAGTGTTCAAGGGACGGTGGTTCCCGAAAAACTGTTTTTT. Amino acid sequence: CAWSVQGTVVPEKLFF.

The chain recombines TRBV5-5 with TRBJ2-1, with D possibly being TRBD1 or TRBD2 (5 bases each). V lost 2 bases to trimming and J lost 5 bases, with 11 bases between them. Germline V gene sequence: CDR1 SGHKS, CDR2 YYEKEE (reference sequence). This CDR3 region has 14 residues. The CDR3 is CASSFTRGDNEQFF. CDR3 sequence (DNA): TGTGCCAGCAGCTTTACGAGGGGCGACAATGAGCAGTTCTTC.

The chain is built from TRBV12-5 and TRBJ1-1; D not certain. V was cut by 3 bases and J by 4 bases, with 12 bases left in between. Germline CDR1 is LGHNT and CDR2 is FRNRAP. The CDR3 is 14 residues long. The CDR3 protein is CASGLREVSTEAFF. DNA for the CDR3: TGTGCTAGTGGTTTACGGGAGGTCAGCACTGAAGCTTTCTTT.